This T cell receptor (beta chain) was captured by sequencing in a study of naive and memory T cell subsets. Of note for this clonotype: Its antigen remains unknown.

Trimming removed 1 base from V and 6 bases from J, with 13 bases in between. From germline, CDR1 is SGHDT and CDR2 YYEEEE. The CDR3 runs to 14 residues. TCR cDNA received a 3' ligated oligonucleotide that carried a UMI. Amplification of ligated cDNA took four PCR rounds with SP2 and nested alpha and beta constant primers. Alpha and beta constant region primers primed reverse transcription for blood and skin samples. TCRdb re-called the 5' RACE reads with MiXCR, one entry per CDR3 protein. The profile shows some 60,000 distinct CDR3 sequences, roughly 7.5% of them singletons. Findings and limits, study-wide: This RNA-based method may be sensitive to activation-related transcript changes.

The clonotype originates from a female donor in good health. The rearrangement uses TRBV5-6 and TRBJ1-1; D may be TRBD1 (6 bases). In DNA form, the CDR3 reads TGTGCCAGCAGCTTGCGGTGGGGGGGGCCTGAAGCTTTCTTT. As protein: CASSLRWGGPEAFF.